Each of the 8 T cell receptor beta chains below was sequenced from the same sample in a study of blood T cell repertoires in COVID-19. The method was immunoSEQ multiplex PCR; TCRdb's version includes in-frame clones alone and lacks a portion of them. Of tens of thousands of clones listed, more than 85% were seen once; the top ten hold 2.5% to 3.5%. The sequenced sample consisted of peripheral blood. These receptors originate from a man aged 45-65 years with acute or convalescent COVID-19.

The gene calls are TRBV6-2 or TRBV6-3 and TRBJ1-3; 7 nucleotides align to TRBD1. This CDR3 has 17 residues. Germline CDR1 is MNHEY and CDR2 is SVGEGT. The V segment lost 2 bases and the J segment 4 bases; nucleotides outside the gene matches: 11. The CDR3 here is CASSYPLPGDSGNTIYF. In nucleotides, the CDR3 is TGTGCCAGCAGTTACCCCCTTCCGGGGGACAGCGGAAACACCATATATTTT.

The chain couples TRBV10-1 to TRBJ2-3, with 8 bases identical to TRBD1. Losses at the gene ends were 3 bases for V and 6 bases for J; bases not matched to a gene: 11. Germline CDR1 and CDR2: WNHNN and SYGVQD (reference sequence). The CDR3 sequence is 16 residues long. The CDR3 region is CASSDPQQGVADTQYF. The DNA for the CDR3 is TGCGCCAGCAGTGATCCCCAACAGGGGGTGGCGGATACGCAGTATTTT.

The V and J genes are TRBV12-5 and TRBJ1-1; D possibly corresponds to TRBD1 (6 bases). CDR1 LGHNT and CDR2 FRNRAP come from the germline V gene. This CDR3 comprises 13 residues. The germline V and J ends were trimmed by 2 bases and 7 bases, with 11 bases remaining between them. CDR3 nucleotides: TGTGCTAGTGGTTTGTCAGGGGTTTTTGAAGCTTTCTTT. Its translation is CASGLSGVFEAFF.

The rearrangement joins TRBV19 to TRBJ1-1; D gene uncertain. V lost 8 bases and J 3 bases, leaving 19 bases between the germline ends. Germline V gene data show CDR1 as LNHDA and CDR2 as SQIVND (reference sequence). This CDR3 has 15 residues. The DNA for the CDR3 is TGTGCCAGTCACCCGGTGGGCCTTTGGGACACTGAAGCTTTCTTT. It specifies CASHPVGLWDTEAFF.

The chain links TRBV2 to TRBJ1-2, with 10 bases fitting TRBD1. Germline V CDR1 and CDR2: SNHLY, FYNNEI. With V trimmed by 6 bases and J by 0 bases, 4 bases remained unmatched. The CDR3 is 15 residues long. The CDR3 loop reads CASRPGQGANYGYTF. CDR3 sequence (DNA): TGTGCCAGCAGGCCCGGACAGGGGGCTAACTATGGCTACACCTTC.

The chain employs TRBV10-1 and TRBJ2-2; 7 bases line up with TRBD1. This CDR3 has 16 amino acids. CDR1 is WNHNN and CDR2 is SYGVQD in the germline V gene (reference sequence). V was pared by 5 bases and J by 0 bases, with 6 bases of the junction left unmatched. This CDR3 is CASSRTGTANTGELFF. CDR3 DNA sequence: TGCGCCAGCAGTCGAACCGGGACAGCGAACACCGGGGAGCTGTTTTTT.

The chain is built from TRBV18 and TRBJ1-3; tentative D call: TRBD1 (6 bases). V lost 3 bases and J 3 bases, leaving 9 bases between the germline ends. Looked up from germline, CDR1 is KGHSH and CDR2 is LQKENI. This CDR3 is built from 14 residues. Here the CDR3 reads CASSPQGIGNTIYF. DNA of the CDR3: TGTGCCAGCTCACCTCAGGGGATTGGAAACACCATATATTTT.

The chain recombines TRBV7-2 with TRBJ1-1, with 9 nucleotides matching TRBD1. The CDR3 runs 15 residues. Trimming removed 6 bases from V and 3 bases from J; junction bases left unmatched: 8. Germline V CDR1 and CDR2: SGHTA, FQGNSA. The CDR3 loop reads CASRQDRGGHTEAFF. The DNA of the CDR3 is TGTGCCAGCAGACAGGACAGGGGAGGGCACACTGAAGCTTTCTTT.